The next 8 T cell receptor beta chains were all read from a single sample in a study of blood T cell repertoires in COVID-19. Method: immunoSEQ multiplex PCR; TCRdb's copy keeps in-frame clones and lacks some. The sample has around 450,000 clones, roughly nine tenths seen once. The specimen was PBMCs or T cells enriched from blood (not recorded which). The receptors here all came from a woman aged 18-35 years who had recovered from COVID-19.

Only one count was recorded for this clone. A junction boundary mismatches the germline segment, possibly from a read error. The gene calls are TRBV6-1 and TRBJ1-3, with D possibly TRBD1 on 5 matching bases. Germline V lookup: CDR1 MNHNS, CDR2 SASEGT. This CDR3 contains 15 residues. The chain's CDR3 is CASREDSTPGNTIYF. For the CDR3, the DNA is TGTGCCAGCAGAGAAGACAGCACTCCTGGAAACACCATATATTTT.

In regard to this clone: The identical CDR3 is also encoded by other nucleotide sequences in the sample. The rearrangement links TRBV19 to TRBJ2-2; no definite D call. Germline values: CDR1 LNHDA, CDR2 SQIVND (reference sequence). The CDR3 contains 11 residues. The V gene lost 8 bases and the J gene lost 5 bases, with 6 bases spanning the gap. This chain's CDR3 is CASGATGELFF. The CDR3 DNA sequence: TGTGCCAGTGGTGCGACCGGGGAGCTGTTTTTT. Full variable domain (outside the CDR3, taken from reference TRBV19 and TRBJ2-2): DGGITQSPKYLFRKEGQNVTLSCEQNLNHDAMYWYRQDPGQGLRLIYYSQIVNDFQKGDIAEGYSVSREKKESFPLTVTSAQKNPTAFYLCASGATGELFFGEGSRLTVL.

This clone came up a few times. The chain links TRBV5-1 to TRBJ2-5; TRBD2 matches 7 bases. This CDR3 is 16 amino acids long. J was trimmed by 4 bases and V by 0 bases; bases with no gene match: 9. Per the germline V gene, CDR1 is SGHRS and CDR2 is YFSETQ. CDR3 bases: TGCGCCAGCAGCTTGGAGGTGGCGGGGGAAGGAGAGACCCAGTACTTC. Its translation is CASSLEVAGEGETQYF.

This clone has a single count. This chain links TRBV30 with TRBJ1-6, with 7 nucleotides matching TRBD1. CDR3 length equals 13 residues. Germline loops: CDR1 GTSNPN, CDR2 SVGIG (reference sequence). V was clipped by 2 bases and J by 8 bases; unmatched bases: 3. The CDR3 DNA follows: TGTGCCTGGAGTCGACAGGGCTATTCACCCCTCCACTTT. Amino acids: CAWSRQGYSPLHF.

This clone was found a few times. The rearrangement uses TRBV10-3 and TRBJ2-7; the match to TRBD2 covers 8 bases. V dropped 2 bases and J dropped 4; count of bases not matched to a gene: 10. This CDR3 comprises 16 residues. Germline lookup yields CDR1 ENHRY and CDR2 SYGVKD. The chain's CDR3 is CAISERSGGTRYEQYF. Written as DNA, the CDR3 is TGTGCCATCAGTGAGAGAAGCGGGGGAACCCGGTACGAGCAGTACTTC.

CDR3 DNA: TGTGCCAGCAGCCCAGAATGGGGGACAGTCCCCTCTGGGGCCAACGTCCTGACTTTC. Its protein is CASSPEWGTVPSGANVLTF. The chain combines TRBV7-9 with TRBJ2-6, with 7 bases aligning to TRBD1. There are 19 residues in the CDR3. The V and J ends lost 5 bases and 0 bases, in that order; junction bases with no gene match: 13. Germline loops: CDR1 SEHNR, CDR2 FQNEAQ (reference sequence).

The V and J genes are TRBV9 and TRBJ2-7; D perhaps matches TRBD2 (5 bases). This CDR3 contains 13 residues. The V gene lost 4 bases and the J gene lost 5 bases, with 13 bases spanning the gap. Germline values: CDR1 SGDLS, CDR2 YYNGEE. CDR3 nucleotides: TGTGCCAGCAGCCTGAACGCCGGGGACGAGCAGTACTTC. This sequence encodes CASSLNAGDEQYF.

The chain employs TRBV4-1 and TRBJ1-1; D is unclear. There are 14 residues in the CDR3. V gave up 4 bases and J gave up 5 bases, with 14 bases separating them. Germline lookup yields CDR1 MGHRA and CDR2 YSYEKL. The CDR3 region is CASSLLGAGTEAFF. The CDR3 DNA follows: TGCGCCAGCAGCCTATTGGGAGCGGGGACTGAAGCTTTCTTT.